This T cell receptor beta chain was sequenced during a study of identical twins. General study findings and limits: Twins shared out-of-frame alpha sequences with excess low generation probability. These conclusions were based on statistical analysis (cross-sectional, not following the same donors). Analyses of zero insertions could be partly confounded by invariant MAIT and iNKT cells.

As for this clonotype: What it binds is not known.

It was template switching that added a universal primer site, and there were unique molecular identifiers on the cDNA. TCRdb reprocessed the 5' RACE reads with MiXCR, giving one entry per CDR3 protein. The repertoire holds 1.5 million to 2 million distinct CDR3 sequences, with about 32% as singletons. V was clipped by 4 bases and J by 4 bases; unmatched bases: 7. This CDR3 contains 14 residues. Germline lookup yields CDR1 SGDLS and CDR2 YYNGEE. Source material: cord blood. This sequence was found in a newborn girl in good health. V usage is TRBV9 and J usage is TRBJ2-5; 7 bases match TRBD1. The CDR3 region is CASSLGQSGETQYF. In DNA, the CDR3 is TGTGCCAGCAGCCTGGGACAGTCCGGAGAGACCCAGTACTTC.